A single sample gave rise to the 3 T cell receptor beta chains below, sequenced in a study of T cells expressing NK-cell markers. TCRdb reanalyzed the 5' RACE reads and collapses them to one entry per CDR3 protein, without DNA. Here the sample table reports a few hundred thousand distinct CDR3 sequences. Sequencing was carried out using blood T cells: a sorted CD56 or NKG2C T cell subset, CD4+ or CD8+ T cells, or bulk PBMC T cells (not recorded which). The origin of the receptors is a woman between 45 and 60 years old in good health.

The J gene is TRBJ1-6, the V gene TRBV5-1; TCRdb's D gene call, TRBD1, goes unchecked for lack of DNA. The CDR3 contains 12 residues. Germline lookup yields CDR1 SGHRS and CDR2 YFSETQ. Here the CDR3 reads CASSHGRADLHF.

This chain connects TRBV20-1 to TRBJ2-1; TCRdb reports TRBD1, a call that lacks DNA to check it against. Germline lookup yields CDR1 DFQATT and CDR2 SNEGSKA (reference sequence). The CDR3 spans 14 residues. Here the CDR3 reads CSAITGQGGNEQFF.

The V gene is TRBV29-1, the J gene TRBJ2-7; TCRdb's D call of TRBD1 is untestable without DNA. CDR1 is SQVTM and CDR2 is ANQGSEA in the germline V gene. This CDR3 comprises 13 residues. CDR3 region: CSVGGHTTYEQYF.